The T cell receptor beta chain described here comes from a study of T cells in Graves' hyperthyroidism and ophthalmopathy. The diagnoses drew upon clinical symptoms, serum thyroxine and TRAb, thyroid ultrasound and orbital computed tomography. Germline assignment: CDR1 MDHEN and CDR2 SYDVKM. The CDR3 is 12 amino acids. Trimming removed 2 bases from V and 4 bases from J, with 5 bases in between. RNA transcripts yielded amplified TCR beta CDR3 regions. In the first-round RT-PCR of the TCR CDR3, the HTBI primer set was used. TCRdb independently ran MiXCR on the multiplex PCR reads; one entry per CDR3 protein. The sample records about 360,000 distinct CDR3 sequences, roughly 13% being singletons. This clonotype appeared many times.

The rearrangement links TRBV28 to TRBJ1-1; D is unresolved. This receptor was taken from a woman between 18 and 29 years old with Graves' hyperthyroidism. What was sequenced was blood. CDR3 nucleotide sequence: TGTGCCAGCAGTTTAAAGGTCACTGAAGCTTTCTTT. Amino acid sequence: CASSLKVTEAFF. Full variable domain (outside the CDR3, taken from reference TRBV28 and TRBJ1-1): DVKVTQSSRYLVKRTGEKVFLECVQDMDHENMFWYRQDPGLGLRLIYFSYDVKMKEKGDIPEGYSVSREKKERFSLILESASTNQTSMYLCASSLKVTEAFFGQGTRLTVV.